The present T cell receptor beta chain was sequenced within a study of cytomegalovirus exposure and HLA in healthy donors. Study-wide findings and caveats: The authors judged a highly shared variant cluster likely a sequencing artifact. Later work found most CMV-associated TCR beta chains apparently HLA-restricted.

Both 60 Vbeta primers and 13 Jbeta primers went into the PCR. Repertoires were generated with immunoSEQ multiplex PCR, while TCRdb's copy carries only in-frame clones and drops some. The profile shows 110,000 to 150,000 clones, 55% to 85% of them singletons. With respect to this clone: Its antigen is still unknown.

The receptor comes from a man in his forties or fifties in good health and CMV-seronegative. Sequencing used PBMCs.

DNA of the CDR3: TGCGCCAGCAGCCTGGACTCCGGGACAGGGATGAACACTGAAGCTTTCTTT. Translating it yields CASSLDSGTGMNTEAFF. The chain is built from TRBV5-1 and TRBJ1-1; 9 nucleotides match TRBD1. The CDR3 runs to 17 residues. V shed 4 bases and J 0 bases; nucleotides not matched to a gene: 10. Looked up from germline, CDR1 is SGHRS and CDR2 is YFSETQ. Full variable domain (rest looked up from reference TRBV5-1 and TRBJ1-1): KAGVTQTPRYLIKTRGQQVTLSCSPISGHRSVSWYQQTPGQGLQFLFEYFSETQRNKGNFPGRFSGRQFSNSRSEMNVSTLELGDSALYLCASSLDSGTGMNTEAFFGQGTRLTVV.